These 30 T cell receptor beta chains originate from one sample sequenced in a study of beta chain features in type 1 diabetes. Their cognate antigens are unknown. Study conclusions and caveats: Across all four CD4+ subsets, people with type 1 diabetes showed modestly shorter TCRB CDR3s.

TCRB transcripts that were expressed got sequenced, as all of the isolated RNA had been reverse transcribed. Measured with immunoSEQ multiplex PCR; TCRdb has only the in-frame clones, and not every one. The sample consists of 250,000 or so clones, roughly 14% of them appearing once. Specimen: naive CD4+ T cells from blood. The receptors stem from a young man with type 1 diabetes.

The chain links TRBV7-8 to TRBJ2-7; 8 bases agree with TRBD1. V lost 2 bases to trimming and J lost 5 bases; unmatched junction nucleotides: 5. Germline-derived CDR1 and CDR2 are SGHVS and FQNEAQ. The CDR3 is 14 residues long. The CDR3 sequence: CASSLRDRSHEQYF. The CDR3 region has the DNA TGTGCCAGCAGCTTAAGGGACAGGAGTCACGAGCAGTACTTC.

The J gene is TRBJ2-2, the V gene TRBV7-2; no definite D call. The CDR3 contains 14 residues. V was shortened by 5 bases and J by 7 bases, with 14 bases between the two germline ends. Germline CDR1 is SGHTA and CDR2 is FQGNSA. CDR3 in amino acids: CASSRDGGDGELFF. In DNA form, the CDR3 reads TGTGCCAGCAGCCGAGACGGCGGAGACGGGGAGCTGTTTTTT.

In its sample, this clone was seen a few times. The gene calls are TRBV19 and TRBJ1-1; no clear D. The CDR3 is 13 residues long. With 2 bases removed from V and 1 base from J, the gap between germline ends came to 5 bases. Germline CDR1 reads LNHDA; CDR2 reads SQIVND (reference sequence). The CDR3 bases are TGTGCCAGTAGTATAAGAGGGAACACTGAAGCTTTCTTT. It yields the protein CASSIRGNTEAFF.

This clone was counted only a few times. V and J are TRBV14 and TRBJ2-1; maybe TRBD2 (5 bases). The V gene lost 4 bases and the J gene lost 9 bases, with 13 bases spanning the gap. CDR1 SGHDN and CDR2 FVKESK come from the germline V gene. The CDR3 consists of 13 residues. CDR3: CASSPLAMAEQFF. In DNA form, the CDR3 reads TGTGCCAGCAGCCCCCTAGCAATGGCTGAGCAGTTCTTC.

V usage is TRBV7-2 and J usage is TRBJ2-1, with 11 bases aligning to TRBD2. Per germline, CDR1 SGHTA and CDR2 FQGNSA. This CDR3 contains 19 residues. V was pared by 5 bases and J by 3 bases, with 15 bases of the junction left unmatched. As DNA, the CDR3 is TGTGCCAGCAGCATCCACCCGACTAGCGGGGCGTCTTTCTACAATGAGCAGTTCTTC. Translating gives CASSIHPTSGASFYNEQFF.

To note about this clone: Other DNA sequences in the same sample also yield this CDR3. The chain carries TRBV5-1 and TRBJ2-7; TRBD1 matches 7 bases. In germline, CDR1 is SGHRS, CDR2 YFSETQ. V was clipped by 3 bases and J by 4 bases; unmatched bases: 1. The CDR3 has 12 amino acids. Written as DNA, the CDR3 is TGCGCCAGCAGCTCGGGACAGTACGAGCAGTACTTC. Translated, it gives CASSSGQYEQYF.

CDR3 sequence (DNA): TGTGCCAGCAGCGCCGACAGGGGTCGGGGAGAGACCCAGTACTTC. Protein product: CASSADRGRGETQYF. The chain is built from TRBV7-6 and TRBJ2-5; 8 bases agree with TRBD1. The V segment lost 5 bases and the J segment 4 bases; nucleotides outside the gene matches: 9. CDR1 is SGHVS, CDR2 FNYEAQ, per germline. There are 15 residues in the CDR3.

The chain links TRBV9 to TRBJ2-7; 9 bases agree with TRBD1. From germline, CDR1 is SGDLS and CDR2 YYNGEE. After removal of 0 bases from V and 1 base from J, the junction contained 2 bases not matched to a gene. The CDR3 is 15 amino acids. CDR3 DNA: TGTGCCAGCAGCGTAGAGGGGACAGGGTCCTACGAGCAGTACTTC. Protein sequence: CASSVEGTGSYEQYF.

This clone turned up a few times. This specimen includes other DNA sequences encoding the same CDR3. V gene TRBV5-1 combines with J gene TRBJ1-5; 7 bases line up with TRBD1. The V and J ends lost 4 bases and 2 bases, in that order; junction bases with no gene match: 3. There are 14 residues in the CDR3. Germline loops: CDR1 SGHRS, CDR2 YFSETQ. CDR3 in DNA: TGCGCCAGCAGCCCCGGACAGGGCAATCAGCCCCAGCATTTT. The encoded protein is CASSPGQGNQPQHF.

The chain links TRBV29-1 to TRBJ1-1; 7 bases fit TRBD1. Per germline, CDR1 SQVTM and CDR2 ANQGSEA. The CDR3 is 13 residues long. V gave up 4 bases and J gave up 1 base; unmatched junction bases: 3. The CDR3 DNA is TGCAGCGTTGGAGAGGGGGCGAACACTGAAGCTTTCTTT. This encodes CSVGEGANTEAFF. The full variable domain, with the rest looked up from reference TRBV29-1 and TRBJ1-1, is SAVISQKPSRDICQRGTSLTIQCQVDSQVTMMFWYRQQPGQSLTLIATANQGSEATYESGFVIDKFPISRPNLTFSTLTVSNMSPEDSSIYLCSVGEGANTEAFFGQGTRLTVV.

This clone has more than one count but fewer than ten. This chain links TRBV6-5 with TRBJ2-7; 7 bases fit TRBD1. Germline CDR1 and CDR2: MNHEY and SVGAGI. J was trimmed by 3 bases and V by 5 bases; bases with no gene match: 7. The CDR3 sequence is 14 residues long. CDR3 DNA: TGTGCCAGCAGTCGACAGGGCGCAATCTACGAGCAGTACTTC. The encoded protein is CASSRQGAIYEQYF.

This clone was observed a handful of times. The gene calls are TRBV6-4 and TRBJ1-1; 8 bases line up with TRBD1. The CDR3 loop spans 14 amino acids. Germline CDR1 MRHNA, CDR2 SNTAGT. Germline trimming cut 8 bases from V and 0 bases from J; bases unmatched to any gene: 5. CDR3 loop: CASPRTGLNTEAFF. The CDR3 coding sequence is TGTGCCAGCCCCAGGACAGGGTTGAACACTGAAGCTTTCTTT.

This clone occurred a few times. The genes are TRBV6-4 and TRBJ2-5, with TRBD1 matching over 7 bases. Trimming at V came to 6 bases and at J to 5 bases, leaving 9 bases not matched to a gene. The CDR3 is 14 residues long. In germline, CDR1 is MRHNA, CDR2 SNTAGT. Here the CDR3 reads CASRHDRVRETQYF. The CDR3 DNA follows: TGTGCCAGCAGACACGACAGGGTCAGGGAGACCCAGTACTTC.

This clone was detected only a few times. V and J are TRBV2 and TRBJ2-5, with D unresolved. The CDR3 spans 11 residues. CDR1 and CDR2 (germline): SNHLY, FYNNEI. Trimming shortened V by 5 bases and J by 2 bases, and 3 bases separated the two germline ends. The CDR3 coding sequence is TGTGCCAGCAGTATACAAGAGACCCAGTACTTC. The encoded protein is CASSIQETQYF.

As regards this clone: This sample also contains other DNA sequences that code for the same CDR3. The gene calls are TRBV19 and TRBJ1-1; tentatively, D is TRBD1 (5 bases). V was pared by 5 bases and J by 5 bases, with 6 bases between. This CDR3 contains 11 residues. The germline V gene has CDR1 LNHDA and CDR2 SQIVND (reference sequence). The DNA for the CDR3 is TGTGCCAGTAGTCGGGGGACTGAAGCTTTCTTT. Protein: CASSRGTEAFF.

The genes are TRBV7-2 and TRBJ2-2, with 7 bases aligning to TRBD1. This CDR3 has 16 residues. Trimming removed 0 bases from V and 7 bases from J; junction bases left unmatched: 8. Germline V gene data show CDR1 as SGHTA and CDR2 as FQGNSA. The CDR3 DNA sequence: TGTGCCAGCAGCTTAGCGGGGGCAGGGGGAAACGGGGAGCTGTTTTTT. Residues: CASSLAGAGGNGELFF.

A few counts support this clone. The chain is built from TRBV6-4 and TRBJ2-3; 11 bases align to TRBD1. The length of the CDR3 is 15 residues. Per germline, CDR1 MRHNA and CDR2 SNTAGT. The junction had 5 bases not matched to a gene; V was cut back by 5 bases and J by 4 bases. The CDR3: CASSPRTGGPDTQYF. DNA for the CDR3: TGTGCCAGCAGTCCAAGGACAGGGGGCCCAGATACGCAGTATTTT.

The rearrangement joins TRBV7-6 to TRBJ1-1; 7 nucleotides align to TRBD1. Germline V gene data show CDR1 as SGHVS and CDR2 as FNYEAQ. The CDR3 covers 16 residues. Unmatched junction bases numbered 6, after V lost 1 base and J lost 1 base. The CDR3 DNA is TGTGCCAGCAGCTTAGGGACAGGCGCAAAGAACACTGAAGCTTTCTTT. Amino acids: CASSLGTGAKNTEAFF.

This clone has a handful of counts. J is TRBJ1-1 and V is TRBV6-1; TRBD1 is a possible D gene (6 bases). Germline CDR1 reads MNHNS; CDR2 reads SASEGT. The CDR3 is 14 residues long. The V gene lost 3 bases and the J gene lost 0 bases, with 8 bases spanning the gap. CDR3 amino acids: CASSEYRVNTEAFF. The CDR3, as DNA: TGTGCCAGCAGTGAGTACAGGGTGAACACTGAAGCTTTCTTT.

The DNA of the CDR3 is TGCGCCAGCAGCCCCGGGACAGGGAGCACCGAGCAGTACTTC. This gives the protein CASSPGTGSTEQYF. This chain joins TRBV5-1 and TRBJ2-7; TRBD1 matches at 9 bases. V shed 4 bases and J 6 bases; nucleotides not matched to a gene: 8. CDR3 size: 14 residues. Looked up from germline, CDR1 is SGHRS and CDR2 is YFSETQ.

The rearrangement uses TRBV29-1 and TRBJ1-1, with D perhaps matching TRBD1 (5 bases). Germline-derived CDR1 and CDR2 are SQVTM and ANQGSEA. Trimming removed 7 bases from V and 1 base from J, with 13 bases in between. The CDR3 runs 13 residues. The CDR3 DNA reads TGCAGCGGGGCCAGGGTGCCGAACACTGAAGCTTTCTTT. This codes for CSGARVPNTEAFF.

This clone has only a few counts. This chain joins TRBV30 and TRBJ1-2, with D possibly TRBD1 on 6 matching bases. The CDR3 has 13 amino acids. The germline gives CDR1 GTSNPN, CDR2 SVGIG (reference sequence). Trimming pared 3 bases from V and 3 bases from J, leaving 11 bases between. The CDR3 loop is CAWSSTGYYGYTF. Written as DNA, the CDR3 is TGTGCCTGGAGCTCCACAGGGTACTATGGCTACACCTTC.

This rearrangement joins TRBV4-2 to TRBJ2-1, with 8 positions matching TRBD2. With V trimmed by 2 bases and J by 7 bases, 7 bases remained unmatched. CDR3 size: 15 residues. Germline V gene lookup returns CDR1 LGHNA and CDR2 YNFKEQ. The CDR3, as DNA: TGTGCCAGCAGCCAAAAGACGGGAGGGGTAAATGAGCAGTTCTTC. This gives the protein CASSQKTGGVNEQFF.

The chain has TRBV5-5 and TRBJ1-1; D not certain. There are 14 residues in the CDR3. Trimming removed 0 bases from V and 0 bases from J, with 6 bases in between. Germline V gene data show CDR1 as SGHKS and CDR2 as YYEKEE (reference sequence). The CDR3 sequence: CASSLGHMNTEAFF. For the CDR3, the DNA is TGTGCCAGCAGCTTGGGACACATGAACACTGAAGCTTTCTTT.

The table lists this clone with a few counts. The J gene is TRBJ1-2, the V gene TRBV7-9; 7 nucleotides align to TRBD1. CDR1 is SEHNR and CDR2 is FQNEAQ in the germline V gene (reference sequence). The CDR3 contains 15 residues. V lost 5 bases and J lost 2; bases outside the gene matches: 8. In DNA form, the CDR3 reads TGTGCCAGCAGCCCTGAGGGGGCCGAAAACTATGGCTACACCTTC. Its protein product is CASSPEGAENYGYTF.

This chain uses TRBV11-2 with TRBJ2-3; 13 nucleotides agree with TRBD2. Germline CDR1 and CDR2: SGHAT and FQNNGV. This CDR3 region has 16 residues. J gave up 4 bases and V 4 bases, and 5 bases lay outside the gene matches. CDR3 nucleotide sequence: TGTGCCAGCAGCTCCGGGACTAGCGGGGTGGCAGATACGCAGTATTTT. Residues: CASSSGTSGVADTQYF.

CDR3 sequence reads: CASSLAFGRYTDTQYF. CDR3 nucleotide sequence: TGCGCCAGCAGCTTGGCCTTCGGCAGGTACACAGATACGCAGTATTTT. The chain combines TRBV5-1 with TRBJ2-3; no clear D gene. V was cut by 0 bases and J by 2 bases, with 13 bases left in between. CDR3 size: 16 residues. Germline CDR1 is SGHRS and CDR2 is YFSETQ.

This clone was detected a few times. The genes are TRBV11-2 and TRBJ2-7; D perhaps matches TRBD1 (7 bases). The CDR3 sequence is 15 residues long. Germline V CDR1 and CDR2: SGHAT, FQNNGV. Trimming stripped 5 bases from V and 4 bases from J, with 18 bases between. CDR3 amino acids: CASSPIRGAWYEQYF. The CDR3 DNA reads TGTGCCAGCAGCCCCATCAGGGGGGCCTGGTACGAGCAGTACTTC.

The chain combines TRBV30 with TRBJ2-5; 12 bases are shared with TRBD1. This CDR3 is 15 amino acids long. The germline gives CDR1 GTSNPN, CDR2 SVGIG (reference sequence). Losses at the gene ends were 5 bases for V and 3 bases for J; bases not matched to a gene: 7. The chain's CDR3 is CAWGPGTGGEETQYF. The DNA of the CDR3 is TGTGCCTGGGGGCCCGGGACAGGGGGCGAAGAGACCCAGTACTTC.

V is TRBV2 and J is TRBJ1-4; 7 bases are a match to TRBD1. There are 15 residues in the CDR3. V shed 8 bases, J shed 3 bases, and the junction held 9 bases outside the gene matches. CDR1 is SNHLY and CDR2 is FYNNEI in the germline V gene. Here the CDR3 reads CASVNRGLANEKLFF. The CDR3 DNA is TGTGCCAGCGTGAACAGGGGCTTAGCTAATGAAAAACTGTTTTTT.